This is a list of T cell receptor beta chains from one sample in a study of blood T cells in healthy people across ages. TCRdb re-called the 5' RACE reads with MiXCR, one entry per CDR3 protein. This sample carries under 2,000,000 distinct CDR3 sequences, around 48% of them seen once, and the ten largest clones take around 2.1%. The sample comprised blood. The receptors were sampled from a woman between 40 and 50 years old in good health. Each CDR3 is given with its conserved first and last residue. Each record gives: J gene, clone size, D gene, V gene, CDR3 protein, CDR3 DNA. D genes are given only for firm matches. Size tells how often a clone was seen (once, few, many) or the class of an expanded clone, and some rows leave it out.

j_gene: TRBJ2-6; abundance: few; d_gene: .; v_gene: TRBV29-1; CDR3aa: CSVVMRHSGANVLTF; CDR3nt: TGCAGCGTTGTTATGAGGCACTCTGGGGCCAACGTCCTGACTTTC
j_gene: TRBJ1-2; abundance: few; d_gene: .; v_gene: TRBV20-1; CDR3aa: CSARDVLFSGYTF; CDR3nt: TGCAGTGCTAGAGATGTTCTTTTTTCTGGCTACACCTTC
j_gene: TRBJ2-4; abundance: .; d_gene: .; v_gene: TRBV5-1; CDR3aa: CASSLEGARLDILYF; CDR3nt: TGCGCCAGCAGCTTGGAAGGGGCCCGCTTAGACATTCTGTACTTC
j_gene: TRBJ2-4; abundance: .; d_gene: .; v_gene: TRBV7-2; CDR3aa: CASSFPNSGVAKNIQYF; CDR3nt: TGTGCCAGCAGCTTCCCGAACTCGGGAGTAGCCAAAAACATTCAGTACTTC
j_gene: TRBJ1-2; abundance: once; d_gene: TRBD1; v_gene: TRBV6-5; CDR3aa: CASSYDSSQGAHYGYTF; CDR3nt: TGTGCCAGCAGTTACGACAGCTCTCAGGGGGCACACTATGGCTACACCTTC
j_gene: TRBJ2-1; abundance: .; d_gene: TRBD1; v_gene: TRBV6-2/TRBV6-3; CDR3aa: CASSYNRGMGSYNEQFF; CDR3nt: TGTGCCAGCAGTTACAACAGGGGCATGGGCTCCTACAATGAGCAGTTCTTC
j_gene: TRBJ2-5; abundance: few; d_gene: .; v_gene: TRBV27; CDR3aa: CASSFRPLSQETQYF; CDR3nt: TGTGCCAGCAGTTTCAGACCCCTCAGTCAAGAGACCCAGTACTTC
j_gene: TRBJ1-1; abundance: few; d_gene: .; v_gene: TRBV6-5; CDR3aa: CASSYKGANTEAFF; CDR3nt: TGTGCCAGCAGTTACAAGGGTGCTAACACTGAAGCTTTCTTT
j_gene: TRBJ1-2; abundance: .; d_gene: TRBD1; v_gene: TRBV29-1; CDR3aa: CSVVKAGQGARGYTF; CDR3nt: TGCAGCGTTGTGAAGGCGGGACAGGGGGCCCGGGGCTACACCTTC
j_gene: TRBJ2-3; abundance: few; d_gene: TRBD1; v_gene: TRBV7-8; CDR3aa: CASSSGTGPYTDTQYF; CDR3nt: TGTGCCAGCAGCTCCGGGACAGGGCCCTACACAGATACGCAGTATTTT